This record concerns one T cell receptor beta chain sequence. The target antigen is unknown. The donors were all Caucasian adults (living in Nashville, Tennessee). V was shortened by 2 bases and J by 0 bases, with 11 bases between the two germline ends. Germline V lookup: CDR1 ENHRY, CDR2 SYGVKD. This CDR3 is built from 15 residues. Clones were read by immunoSEQ multiplex PCR, and TCRdb kept only the in-frame ones, dropping some. The repertoire includes 450,000 to 500,000 clones, 75% to 85% of them detected once, and 10% to 15% sits in the top ten. The sample is drawn from a study of shared clonotypes between healthy human individuals. Study findings and constraints: Read depth was anticipated to influence clonotype sharing among donors. Limitation of the genetic and exposure-history diversity represented came from the few donors.

J is TRBJ2-7 and V is TRBV10-3; a possible D gene is TRBD2 (5 bases). The specimen was PBMCs. This TCR was sampled from a woman in her forties in good health. Some clones in this sample may be carry-over from other donors' samples. For the CDR3, the DNA is TGTGCCATCAGTGAGCCTGGAGGAAGCTCCTACGAGCAGTACTTC. It is translated as CAISEPGGSSYEQYF.